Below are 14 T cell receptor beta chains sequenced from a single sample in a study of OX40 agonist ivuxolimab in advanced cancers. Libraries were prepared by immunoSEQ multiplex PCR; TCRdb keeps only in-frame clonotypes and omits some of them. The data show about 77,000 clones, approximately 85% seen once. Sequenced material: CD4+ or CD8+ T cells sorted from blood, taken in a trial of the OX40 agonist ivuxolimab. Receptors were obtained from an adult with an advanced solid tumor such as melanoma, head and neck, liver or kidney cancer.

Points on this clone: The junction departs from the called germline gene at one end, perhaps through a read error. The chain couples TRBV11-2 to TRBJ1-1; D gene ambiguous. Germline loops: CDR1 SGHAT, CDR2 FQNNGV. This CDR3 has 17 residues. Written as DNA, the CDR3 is TGTGCCAGCAGCTTGATGGGAATCGGGTGGAGGAACACTGAAACTTTCTTT. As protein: CASSLMGIGWRNTETFF.

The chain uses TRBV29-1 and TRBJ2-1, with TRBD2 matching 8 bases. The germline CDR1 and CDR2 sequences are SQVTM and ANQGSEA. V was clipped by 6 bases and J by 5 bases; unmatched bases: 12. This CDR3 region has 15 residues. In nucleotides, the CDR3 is TGCAGCGTGAAGGACCCGGGACTAGGAAACAATGAGCAGTTCTTC. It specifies CSVKDPGLGNNEQFF.

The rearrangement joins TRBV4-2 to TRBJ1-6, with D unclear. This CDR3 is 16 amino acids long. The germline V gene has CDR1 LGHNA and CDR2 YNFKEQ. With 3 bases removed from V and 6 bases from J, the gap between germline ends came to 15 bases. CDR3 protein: CASSHLSSRTNSPLHF. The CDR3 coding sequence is TGTGCCAGCAGCCACCTCTCCAGCCGTACTAATTCACCCCTCCACTTT.

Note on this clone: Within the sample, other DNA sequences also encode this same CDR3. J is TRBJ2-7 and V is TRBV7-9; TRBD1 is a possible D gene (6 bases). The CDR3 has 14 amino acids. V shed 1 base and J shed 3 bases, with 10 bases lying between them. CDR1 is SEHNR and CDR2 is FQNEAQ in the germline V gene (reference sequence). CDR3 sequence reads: CASSLGRGGYEQYF. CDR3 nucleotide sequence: TGTGCCAGCAGCTTAGGTAGAGGGGGCTACGAGCAGTACTTC.

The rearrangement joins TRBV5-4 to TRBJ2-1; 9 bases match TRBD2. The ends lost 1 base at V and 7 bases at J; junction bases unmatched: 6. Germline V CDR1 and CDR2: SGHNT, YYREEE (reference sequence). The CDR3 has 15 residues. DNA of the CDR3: TGTGCCAGCAGCTTGAAGACTAGCGGTTGGAATGAGCAGTTCTTC. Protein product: CASSLKTSGWNEQFF.

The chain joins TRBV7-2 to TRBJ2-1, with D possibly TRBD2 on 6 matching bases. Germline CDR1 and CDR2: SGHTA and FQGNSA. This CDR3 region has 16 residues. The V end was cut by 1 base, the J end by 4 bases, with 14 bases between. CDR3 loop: CASSLVGGLGYNEQFF. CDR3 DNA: TGTGCCAGCAGCTTAGTAGGAGGGCTGGGGTACAATGAGCAGTTCTTC.

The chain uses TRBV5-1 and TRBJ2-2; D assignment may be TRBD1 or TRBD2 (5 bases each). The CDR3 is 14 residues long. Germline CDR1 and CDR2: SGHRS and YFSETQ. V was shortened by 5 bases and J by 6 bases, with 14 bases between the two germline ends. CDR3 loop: CASRRGPSAGELFF. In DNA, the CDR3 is TGCGCCAGCAGAAGGGGACCCAGCGCCGGGGAGCTGTTTTTT.

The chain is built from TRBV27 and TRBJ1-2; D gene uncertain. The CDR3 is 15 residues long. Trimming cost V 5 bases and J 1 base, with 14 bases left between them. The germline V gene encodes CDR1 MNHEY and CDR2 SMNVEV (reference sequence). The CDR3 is CASSPTHAGNYGYTF. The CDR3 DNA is TGTGCCAGCAGTCCCACCCACGCGGGTAACTATGGCTACACCTTC.

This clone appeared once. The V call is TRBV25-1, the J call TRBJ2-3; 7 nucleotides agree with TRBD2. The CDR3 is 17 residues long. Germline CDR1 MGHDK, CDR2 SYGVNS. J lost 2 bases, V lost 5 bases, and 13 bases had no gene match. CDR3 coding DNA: TGTGCCAGCAGTCCCTCGGCGGGGGTCCTTCACACAGATACGCAGTATTTT. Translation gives CASSPSAGVLHTDTQYF.

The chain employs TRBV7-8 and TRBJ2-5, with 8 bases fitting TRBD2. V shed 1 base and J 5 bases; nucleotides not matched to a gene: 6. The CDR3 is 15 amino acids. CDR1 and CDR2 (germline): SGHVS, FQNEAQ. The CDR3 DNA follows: TGTGCCAGCAGCTTAGGAGCGGGGGATAGGGAGACCCAGTACTTC. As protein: CASSLGAGDRETQYF.

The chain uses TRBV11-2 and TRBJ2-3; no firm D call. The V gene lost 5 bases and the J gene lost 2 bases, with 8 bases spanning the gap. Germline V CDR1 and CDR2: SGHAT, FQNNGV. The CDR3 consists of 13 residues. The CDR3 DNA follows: TGTGCCAGCAGCCCCCCGCACACAGATACGCAGTATTTT. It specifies CASSPPHTDTQYF.

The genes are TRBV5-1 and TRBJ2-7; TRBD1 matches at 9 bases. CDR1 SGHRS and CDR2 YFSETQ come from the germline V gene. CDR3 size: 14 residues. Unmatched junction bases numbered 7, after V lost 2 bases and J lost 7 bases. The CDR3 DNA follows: TGCGCCAGCAGCTTCGGGACAGGGTCTGGAGAGCAGTACTTC. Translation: CASSFGTGSGEQYF.

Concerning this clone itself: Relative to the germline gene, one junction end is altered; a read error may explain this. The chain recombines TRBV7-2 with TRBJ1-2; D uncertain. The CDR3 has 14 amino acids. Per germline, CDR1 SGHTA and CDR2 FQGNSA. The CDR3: CASSHEDKNYGYTF. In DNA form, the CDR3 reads TGCGCCAGCAGCCATGAAGACAAAAACTATGGCTACACCTTC.

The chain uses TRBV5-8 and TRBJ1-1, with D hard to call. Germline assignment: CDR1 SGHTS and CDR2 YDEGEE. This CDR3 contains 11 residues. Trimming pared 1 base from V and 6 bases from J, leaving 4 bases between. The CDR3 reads CASSLFSEAFF. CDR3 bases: TGTGCCAGCAGCTTGTTCTCTGAAGCTTTCTTT. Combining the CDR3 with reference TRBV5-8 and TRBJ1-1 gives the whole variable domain EAGVTQSPTHLIKTRGQQATLRCSPISGHTSVYWYQQALGLGLQFLLWYDEGEERNRGNFPPRFSGRQFPNYSSELNVNALELEDSALYLCASSLFSEAFFGQGTRLTVV.